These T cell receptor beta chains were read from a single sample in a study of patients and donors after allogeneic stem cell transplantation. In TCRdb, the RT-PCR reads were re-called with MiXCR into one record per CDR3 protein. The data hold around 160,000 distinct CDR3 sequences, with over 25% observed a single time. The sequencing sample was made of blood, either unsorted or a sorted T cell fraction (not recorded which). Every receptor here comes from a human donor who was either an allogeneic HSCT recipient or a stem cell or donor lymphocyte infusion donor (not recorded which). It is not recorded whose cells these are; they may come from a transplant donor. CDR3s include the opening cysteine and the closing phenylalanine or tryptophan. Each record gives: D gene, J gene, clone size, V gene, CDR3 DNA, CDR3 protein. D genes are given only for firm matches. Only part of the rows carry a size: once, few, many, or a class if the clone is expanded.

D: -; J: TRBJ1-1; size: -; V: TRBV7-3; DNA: TGTGCCAGCAGCTTCGACGGAAACACTGAAGCTTTCTTT; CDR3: CASSFDGNTEAFF
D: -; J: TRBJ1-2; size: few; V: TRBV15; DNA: TGTGCCACCAGCAGAGATAAGGCAAGGAGCCACTATGGCTACACCTTC; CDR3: CATSRDKARSHYGYTF
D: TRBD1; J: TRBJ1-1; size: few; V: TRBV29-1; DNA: TGCAGCGTTGAAGTGGCAGGGGGACGTACTGAAGCTTTCTTT; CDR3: CSVEVAGGRTEAFF
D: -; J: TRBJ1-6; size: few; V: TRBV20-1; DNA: TGCAGTGCTAGAGGACTCCGGGGGAATTCACCCCTCCACTTT; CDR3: CSARGLRGNSPLHF
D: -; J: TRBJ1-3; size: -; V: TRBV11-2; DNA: TGTGCCAGCGCTCGGGTCGACTCTGGAAACACCATATATTTT; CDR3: CASARVDSGNTIYF
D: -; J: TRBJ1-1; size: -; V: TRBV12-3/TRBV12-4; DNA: TGTGCCAGCAGTTTAAGAGAATCGGCCCGATTT; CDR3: CASSLRESARF
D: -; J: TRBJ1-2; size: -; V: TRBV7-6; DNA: TGTGCCAGCAGCTTAGACCCCCAGGGCTATGGCTACACCTTC; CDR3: CASSLDPQGYGYTF
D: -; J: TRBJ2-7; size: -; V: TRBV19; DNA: TGTGCCAGTAGTACAGGGCTGAGCTCCTACGAGCAGTACTTC; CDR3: CASSTGLSSYEQYF
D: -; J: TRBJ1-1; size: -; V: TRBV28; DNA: TGTGCCAGCAAACGGGACACAGAGGCTGAAGCTTTCTTT; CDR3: CASKRDTEAEAFF
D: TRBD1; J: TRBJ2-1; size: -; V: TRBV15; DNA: TGTGCCACCAGCAAAGACAGGGGAAGTTTGCAGTTCTTC; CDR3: CATSKDRGSLQFF
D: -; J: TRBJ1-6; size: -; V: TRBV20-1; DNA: TGCAGTGCTAGAGATCCTGGCCAAGGGAATTCACCCCTCCACTTT; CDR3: CSARDPGQGNSPLHF
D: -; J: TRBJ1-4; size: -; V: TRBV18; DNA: TGTGCCAGCTCATCCTACAGGGAGATAGAGGAAAAACTGTTTTTT; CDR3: CASSSYREIEEKLFF
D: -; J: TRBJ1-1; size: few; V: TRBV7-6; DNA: TGTGCCAGCAGCTCCCGACCCCTGTGGGCTTTCTTT; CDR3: CASSSRPLWAFF
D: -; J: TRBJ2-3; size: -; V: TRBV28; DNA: TGTGCCAGCAGTATGACAGTTACGCAGTATTTT; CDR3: CASSMTVTQYF
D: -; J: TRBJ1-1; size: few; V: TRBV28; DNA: TGTGCCAGCAACTCCCCTGGTCAGGGGCACACTGAAGCTTTCTTT; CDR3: CASNSPGQGHTEAFF
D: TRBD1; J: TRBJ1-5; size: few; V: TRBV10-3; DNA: TGTGCCATCAGTGAGTCCGGACAGGGCAATCAGCCCCAGCATTTT; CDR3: CAISESGQGNQPQHF
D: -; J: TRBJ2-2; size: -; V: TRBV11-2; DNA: TGTGCCAGCAGCTTAGTGCGGCTTTCCGGGGAGCTGTTTTTT; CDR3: CASSLVRLSGELFF
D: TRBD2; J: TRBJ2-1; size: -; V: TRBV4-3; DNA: TGCGCCAGCAGCCAAGATCTTAGCGGGAGAGTTGGCAATGAGCAGTTCTTC; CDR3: CASSQDLSGRVGNEQFF